These 19 T cell receptor beta chains share one sample of origin, sequenced in a study of blood T cell repertoires in COVID-19. The data were produced by immunoSEQ multiplex PCR, yet TCRdb's version contains in-frame clones alone and is incomplete. In the table there are around 100,000 clones, roughly nine tenths of which are singletons. The material sequenced was peripheral blood. These receptors all stem from a man in his forties or fifties with acute or convalescent COVID-19.

The rearrangement uses TRBV18 and TRBJ1-2; TRBD1 might be the D (5 bases). This CDR3 region has 13 residues. Germline CDR1 reads KGHSH; CDR2 reads LQKENI. Deletions cut 3 bases from V and 4 bases from J, with 9 bases between. CDR3 bases: TGTGCCAGCTCACCGACAGAGTCCTATGGCTACACCTTC. Translated, it gives CASSPTESYGYTF.

V usage is TRBV27 and J usage is TRBJ2-7; perhaps TRBD2 as D (6 bases). Germline V CDR1 and CDR2: MNHEY, SMNVEV (reference sequence). CDR3 length: 13 amino acids. The V gene lost 6 bases and the J gene lost 1 base, with 10 bases spanning the gap. Written as DNA, the CDR3 is TGTGCCAGCAGCTCGGGACTTTCCTACGAGCAGTACTTC. This translates into CASSSGLSYEQYF.

The rearrangement links TRBV19 to TRBJ1-1, with 9 bases aligning to TRBD1. Germline CDR1 reads LNHDA; CDR2 reads SQIVND (reference sequence). CDR3 length: 14 amino acids. V was pared by 7 bases and J by 6 bases, with 9 bases of the junction left unmatched. This chain's CDR3 is CASITGQGNAEAFF. Written as DNA, the CDR3 is TGTGCCAGTATCACAGGACAGGGGAATGCTGAAGCTTTCTTT.

This sequence joins TRBV9 and TRBJ1-2; 7 bases are shared with TRBD1. CDR3 length: 14 residues. Germline V CDR1 and CDR2: SGDLS, YYNGEE. With V trimmed by 6 bases and J by 3 bases, 8 bases remained unmatched. The CDR3 is CASNLGRGDYGYTF. CDR3 sequence (DNA): TGTGCCAGCAATCTCGGCAGGGGGGACTATGGCTACACCTTC.

CDR3 coding DNA: TGTGCCAGCAGTGAGTGGGGCGCGGGGGTTCATGGCTACACCTTC. Its protein product is CASSEWGAGVHGYTF. The chain combines TRBV2 with TRBJ1-2; tentatively, D is TRBD1 (5 bases). V lost 3 bases and J 6 bases, leaving 17 bases between the germline ends. This CDR3 region has 15 residues. Germline loops: CDR1 SNHLY, CDR2 FYNNEI. The complete variable domain, with remaining parts taken from reference TRBV2 and TRBJ1-2, reads EPEVTQTPSHQVTQMGQEVILRCVPISNHLYFYWYRQILGQKVEFLVSFYNNEISEKSEIFDDQFSVERPDGSNFTLKIRSTKLEDSAMYFCASSEWGAGVHGYTFGSGTRLTVV.

Turning to this clone: At the DNA level, this CDR3 is encoded by other sequences in the same sample as well. This chain connects TRBV18 to TRBJ2-3; perhaps TRBD1 as D (6 bases). In germline, CDR1 is KGHSH, CDR2 LQKENI. Trimming left V 5 bases short and J 0 bases short, with 6 bases between. The CDR3 loop spans 13 amino acids. CDR3 coding DNA: TGTGCCAGCTCAGGGACAAGCACAGATACGCAGTATTTT. Protein: CASSGTSTDTQYF.

This sequence joins TRBV3-1 (or the pseudogene TRBV3-2) and TRBJ2-3; no clear D gene. Trimming shortened V by 8 bases and J by 0 bases, and 15 bases separated the two germline ends. The CDR3 is made up of 15 amino acids. Germline assignment: CDR1 LGHDT and CDR2 YNNKEL (reference sequence). The CDR3 DNA is TGTGCCAGCGGGTGGGTGGCGGCTAGCACAGATACGCAGTATTTT. Residues: CASGWVAASTDTQYF.

The rearrangement uses TRBV9 and TRBJ2-5, with a tentative D call TRBD1 (6 bases). The CDR3 sequence is 16 residues long. CDR1 is SGDLS and CDR2 is YYNGEE in the germline V gene. The V and J ends lost 0 bases and 4 bases respectively, with 16 bases between them. The CDR3 DNA reads TGTGCCAGCAGCGTAGGAGGCAGGGGCCCCAGAGAGACCCAGTACTTC. Amino acid sequence: CASSVGGRGPRETQYF.

This chain uses TRBV11-2 with TRBJ1-1, with TRBD1 identical over 10 bases. The V and J ends lost 6 bases and 6 bases, in that order; junction bases with no gene match: 10. Germline CDR1 reads SGHAT; CDR2 reads FQNNGV. The CDR3 has 15 residues. This CDR3 is CASRPLPGQGSEAFF. The CDR3, as DNA: TGTGCCAGCAGGCCTCTTCCGGGACAGGGGTCTGAAGCTTTCTTT.

The J gene is TRBJ2-2, the V gene TRBV5-1, with D tentatively TRBD2 (6 bases). CDR3 length equals 18 residues. Germline V gene lookup returns CDR1 SGHRS and CDR2 YFSETQ. Trimming took off 4 bases at V and 4 bases at J, with 23 bases between the two ends. CDR3 in DNA: TGCGCCAGCAGCCTGGGACTCTCCCCCGGGGGAGTCACCGGGGAGCTGTTTTTT. Translated, it gives CASSLGLSPGGVTGELFF.

J is TRBJ2-7 and V is TRBV9, with D possibly matching TRBD1 (6 bases). The CDR3 runs to 16 residues. The germline V gene has CDR1 SGDLS and CDR2 YYNGEE. Trimming shortened V by 3 bases and J by 4 bases, and 20 bases separated the two germline ends. As DNA, the CDR3 is TGTGCCAGCAGCGAGAGGGGTGGGGACACAACTTACGAGCAGTACTTC. It translates to CASSERGGDTTYEQYF.

This clone was observed a few times. The gene calls are TRBV10-3 and TRBJ1-4, with a weak D call TRBD1 (5 bases). Between the trimmed V and J ends, which lost 3 bases and 1 base, there was a span of 6 bases. Germline V CDR1 and CDR2: ENHRY, SYGVKD. The CDR3 has 14 amino acids. This CDR3 reads CAISERGTNEKLFF. The CDR3 DNA reads TGTGCCATCAGTGAAAGGGGAACTAATGAAAAACTGTTTTTT.

The chain links TRBV9 to TRBJ2-3; 9 bases are shared with TRBD2. Trimming cost V 0 bases and J 3 bases; bases outside gene matches: 2. This CDR3 is built from 15 residues. From germline, CDR1 is SGDLS and CDR2 YYNGEE. The CDR3 region has the DNA TGTGCCAGCAGCGTAGCTAGCGGGGTAACAGATACGCAGTATTTT. It encodes CASSVASGVTDTQYF.

In this sample, this clone turned up once. This sequence joins TRBV7-2 and TRBJ1-6; possibly TRBD1 for D (6 bases). The CDR3 runs to 16 residues. Germline lookup yields CDR1 SGHTA and CDR2 FQGNSA. V was clipped by 1 base and J by 8 bases, with 15 bases between them. Here the CDR3 DNA reads TGTGCCAGCAGCTTAGGAATGGGGGGGGGCGATTCACCCCTCCACTTT. Encoded protein: CASSLGMGGGDSPLHF.

V usage is TRBV19 and J usage is TRBJ1-1, with D unclear. Germline CDR1 is LNHDA and CDR2 is SQIVND (reference sequence). The CDR3 is 14 amino acids. With 1 base removed from V and 0 bases from J, the gap between germline ends came to 6 bases. This chain's CDR3 is CASSIGSVNTEAFF. The CDR3 DNA is TGTGCCAGTAGTATAGGATCAGTGAACACTGAAGCTTTCTTT.

In this sample, this clone turned up once. Because the CDR3 is missing its conserved closing phenylalanine or tryptophan, this is likely a read error. The limits of the CDR3 on the DNA are not certain, so only TCRdb's listed CDR3 is given. This chain links TRBV21-1 with TRBJ1-2; the DNA was not used to check the table's D call, TRBD1. TRBV21-1 is a known pseudogene. Termini included, the CDR3 measures 11 amino acids. The chain's CDR3 is CASSNEPDKIT.

For this clone: Other DNA sequences from this sample encode an identical CDR3 as well. This chain uses TRBV18 with TRBJ2-5, with D perhaps TRBD1 (6 bases). This CDR3 spans 12 amino acids. V lost 2 bases and J 5 bases, leaving 6 bases between the germline ends. The V gene's germline CDR1 is KGHSH and CDR2 LQKENI. As DNA, the CDR3 is TGTGCCAGCTCACCAAGGGGGGAGACCCAGTACTTC. Its protein product is CASSPRGETQYF.

V gene TRBV12-5 combines with J gene TRBJ1-5; D unresolved. The CDR3 has 15 amino acids. Trimming removed 0 bases from V and 4 bases from J, with 10 bases in between. The V gene's germline CDR1 is LGHNT and CDR2 FRNRAP. The CDR3 region is CASGLVNQCNQPQHF. CDR3 bases: TGTGCTAGTGGTTTGGTAAATCAATGTAATCAGCCCCAGCATTTT.

The V call is TRBV9, the J call TRBJ1-2; tentative D call: TRBD1 (6 bases). V was trimmed by 3 bases and J by 4 bases, leaving 22 bases between them. The germline CDR1 and CDR2 sequences are SGDLS and YYNGEE. The CDR3 spans 17 residues. CDR3 protein: CASSESRGGQPVYGYTF. The CDR3 nucleotides read TGTGCCAGCAGCGAGAGCCGAGGAGGACAGCCCGTCTATGGCTACACCTTC.